The 15 T cell receptor beta chains below were found in one sample sequenced in a study of blood T cell repertoires in COVID-19. The repertoire was sequenced with immunoSEQ multiplex PCR; TCRdb's copy has only in-frame clones and lacks some. Counted here are about 360,000 clones, 65% to 90% occurring once; the ten biggest clones make up roughly 6.6%. The sample was peripheral blood. The receptors derive from a woman in her fifties or sixties with COVID-19, enrolled during active disease.

This clone was observed a single time. The rearrangement uses TRBV5-1 and TRBJ2-1, with TRBD2 matching 12 bases. V lost 5 bases and J lost 2; bases outside the gene matches: 2. Per the germline V gene, CDR1 is SGHRS and CDR2 is YFSETQ. The CDR3 covers 15 residues. This chain's CDR3 is CASRRLAGAYNEQFF. CDR3 in DNA: TGCGCCAGCAGACGACTAGCGGGGGCCTACAATGAGCAGTTCTTC.

The gene calls are TRBV27 and TRBJ1-5; 9 bases are shared with TRBD1. The CDR3 has 17 amino acids. The trim removed 6 bases at V and 3 bases at J, leaving 12 bases unmatched. Germline CDR1 reads MNHEY; CDR2 reads SMNVEV (reference sequence). CDR3 in DNA: TGTGCCAGCAGCAAAACGTCGGGACAGGGAAACAATCAGCCCCAGCATTTT. Amino acids: CASSKTSGQGNNQPQHF.

The chain uses TRBV5-6 and TRBJ2-3, with TRBD2 identical over 8 bases. The CDR3 spans 15 residues. J was trimmed by 0 bases and V by 4 bases; bases with no gene match: 4. Germline V lookup: CDR1 SGHDT, CDR2 YYEEEE. Here the CDR3 reads CASSARTSSTDTQYF. CDR3 nucleotide sequence: TGTGCCAGCAGCGCCCGGACTAGCAGCACAGATACGCAGTATTTT.

A word on this clone: This sample includes further DNA sequences coding for the same CDR3. The CDR3 nucleotides read TGTGCCAGCAGCCCGCCGGGGAACACTGAAGCTTTCTTT. Its translation: CASSPPGNTEAFF. This chain joins TRBV12-3 or TRBV12-4 and TRBJ1-1; D gene ambiguous. This CDR3 contains 13 residues. V was pared by 6 bases and J by 1 base, with 9 bases between.

The chain combines TRBV10-1 with TRBJ2-1; a weak D match, TRBD2 (7 bases). Trimming shortened V by 2 bases and J by 7 bases, and 12 bases separated the two germline ends. CDR1 is WNHNN, CDR2 SYGVQD, per germline (reference sequence). This CDR3 has 14 residues. CDR3 coding DNA: TGCGCCAGCAGTGAGCCAGGGGAGGGTAATGAGCAGTTCTTC. Translating gives CASSEPGEGNEQFF.

The CDR3 spells CASSLGGSITEAFF. The CDR3, as DNA: TGTGCCAGCAGCTTGGGGGGGAGTATCACTGAAGCTTTCTTT. J is TRBJ1-1 and V is TRBV7-3, with TRBD1 as a possible D gene (5 bases). The germline gives CDR1 SGHTA, CDR2 FQGTGA. The CDR3 sequence is 14 residues long. V lost 3 bases to trimming and J lost 4 bases, with 12 bases between them.

V is TRBV19 and J is TRBJ1-4; tentative D call: TRBD1 (5 bases). The CDR3 is made up of 14 amino acids. Germline assignment: CDR1 LNHDA and CDR2 SQIVND (reference sequence). Trimming left V 6 bases short and J 0 bases short, with 8 bases between. The CDR3 nucleotides read TGTGCCAGTAGCGGGACTGCAACTAATGAAAAACTGTTTTTT. It encodes CASSGTATNEKLFF. Variable domain in full (rest from reference TRBV19 and TRBJ1-4): DGGITQSPKYLFRKEGQNVTLSCEQNLNHDAMYWYRQDPGQGLRLIYYSQIVNDFQKGDIAEGYSVSREKKESFPLTVTSAQKNPTAFYLCASSGTATNEKLFFGSGTQLSVL.

The chain combines TRBV7-2 with TRBJ2-3; 7 nucleotides line up with TRBD2. Germline V gene lookup returns CDR1 SGHTA and CDR2 FQGNSA. The CDR3 spans 14 residues. The ends lost 5 bases at V and 8 bases at J; junction bases unmatched: 10. The CDR3: CASSISGEPGTQYF. Written as DNA, the CDR3 is TGTGCCAGCAGCATCAGCGGGGAACCCGGTACGCAGTATTTT.

This clone has a handful of counts. The chain is built from TRBV11-1 and TRBJ2-5, with 7 nucleotides matching TRBD2. The CDR3 spans 13 residues. The trim removed 5 bases at V and 9 bases at J, leaving 9 bases unmatched. CDR1 is SGHAT and CDR2 is FQDESV in the germline V gene (reference sequence). Here the CDR3 DNA reads TGTGCCAGCAGCCGACTCGGGGGGTCACCCCAGTACTTC. This gives the protein CASSRLGGSPQYF. Full variable domain (rest looked up from reference TRBV11-1 and TRBJ2-5): EAEVAQSPRYKITEKSQAVAFWCDPISGHATLYWYRQILGQGPELLVQFQDESVVDDSQLPKDRFSAERLKGVDSTLKIQPAELGDSAMYLCASSRLGGSPQYFGPGTRLLVL.

The chain is built from TRBV24-1 and TRBJ1-2; D call uncertain. Trimming pared 9 bases from V and 1 base from J, leaving 14 bases between. The CDR3 length is 14 residues. Germline lookup yields CDR1 KGHDR and CDR2 SFDVKD. CDR3 region: CATLRRANNYGYTF. CDR3 in DNA: TGTGCCACCCTGAGGAGGGCTAATAACTATGGCTACACCTTC.

The rearrangement joins TRBV5-1 to TRBJ2-3; 7 bases map to TRBD2. This CDR3 is built from 17 residues. V lost 0 bases to trimming and J lost 2 bases; unmatched junction nucleotides: 9. Germline V gene lookup returns CDR1 SGHRS and CDR2 YFSETQ. The CDR3 nucleotides read TGCGCCAGCAGCTTGGGTCTAGTGGGAGGGGTCACAGATACGCAGTATTTT. Protein: CASSLGLVGGVTDTQYF.

The chain uses TRBV2 and TRBJ1-5, with a tentative D call TRBD1 (5 bases). The V end was cut by 3 bases, the J end by 4 bases, with 13 bases between. Germline loops: CDR1 SNHLY, CDR2 FYNNEI. The CDR3 is 15 residues long. CDR3 sequence: CASSDPTGVNQPQHF. The CDR3 nucleotides are TGTGCCAGCAGTGACCCTACAGGTGTTAATCAGCCCCAGCATTTT.

Sample share makes this clone medium-sized. The V gene is TRBV11-2, the J gene TRBJ2-7; unclear D gene. From germline, CDR1 is SGHAT and CDR2 FQNNGV. This CDR3 spans 13 amino acids. V dropped 1 base and J dropped 3 bases, with 7 bases sitting between them. CDR3 in amino acids: CASSLGANYEQYF. CDR3 nucleotides: TGTGCCAGCAGCTTAGGAGCTAACTACGAGCAGTACTTC.

The chain combines TRBV10-3 with TRBJ2-7; TRBD2 agrees at 10 bases. Germline values: CDR1 ENHRY, CDR2 SYGVKD. V trimming: 6 bases; J trimming: 4 bases; junction bases outside the gene matches: 15. The CDR3 sequence is 17 residues long. The CDR3 DNA sequence: TGTGCCATCAGCCGGGGCTTGGTGTCTAGCGGGGGTTACGAGCAGTACTTC. This sequence encodes CAISRGLVSSGGYEQYF.

Comment on this clone: A read error may account for a junction end that differs from germline. V and J are TRBV12-5 and TRBJ1-2; D might be TRBD1 (6 bases). Per germline, CDR1 LGHNT and CDR2 FRNRAP. The CDR3 length is 11 residues. DNA of the CDR3: TGTGCTAGTGGTTTGGCCGGGACATTTTTCTTC. This gives the protein CASGLAGTFFF.